These 22 T cell receptor beta chains came from one sample sequenced in a study of blood T cell repertoires in COVID-19. Assay: immunoSEQ multiplex PCR; the TCRdb copy retains only in-frame clones and omits some. Among about 130,000 clones listed, around 75% were seen once. The specimen was peripheral blood. These receptors were obtained from a woman in her sixties or seventies with COVID-19, enrolled during active disease.

The chain carries TRBV30 and TRBJ1-1, with D maybe TRBD1 (5 bases). V lost 2 bases and J lost 1, with 14 bases in between. This CDR3 is built from 15 residues. Germline loops: CDR1 GTSNPN, CDR2 SVGIG (reference sequence). CDR3 amino acids: CAWSPRDFWNTEAFF. CDR3 nucleotides: TGTGCCTGGAGTCCGAGGGACTTCTGGAACACTGAAGCTTTCTTT.

V gene TRBV18 combines with J gene TRBJ1-2; 7 bases are a match to TRBD1. This CDR3 is 14 amino acids long. CDR1 and CDR2 from the germline V gene are KGHSH and LQKENI. After removal of 6 bases from V and 4 bases from J, the junction contained 8 bases not matched to a gene. The chain's CDR3 is CASSEGQSIYGYTF. CDR3 in DNA: TGTGCCAGCTCGGAGGGACAGAGCATCTATGGCTACACCTTC.

The V gene is TRBV5-4, the J gene TRBJ2-1; 7 nucleotides match TRBD2. The V gene's germline CDR1 is SGHNT and CDR2 YYREEE (reference sequence). There are 13 residues in the CDR3. The junction had 3 bases not matched to a gene; V was cut back by 0 bases and J by 9 bases. This CDR3 reads CASSLGLAGEQFF. The CDR3 nucleotides read TGTGCCAGCAGCTTGGGACTAGCAGGTGAGCAGTTCTTC.

The rearrangement links TRBV30 to TRBJ2-1; D gene uncertain. Germline V lookup: CDR1 GTSNPN, CDR2 SVGIG (reference sequence). V was cut by 6 bases and J by 0 bases, with 3 bases left in between. This CDR3 comprises 11 residues. The CDR3 protein is CACRSYNEQFF. In DNA form, the CDR3 reads TGTGCCTGCCGCTCCTACAATGAGCAGTTCTTC.

The sample holds a few counts of this clone. The chain couples TRBV9 to TRBJ1-3; D unclear. Trimming left V 3 bases short and J 0 bases short, with 10 bases between. The CDR3 runs to 15 residues. CDR1 is SGDLS, CDR2 YYNGEE, per germline. The CDR3: CASSAGRISGNTIYF. In DNA, the CDR3 is TGTGCCAGCAGCGCGGGGAGGATCTCTGGAAACACCATATATTTT.

About this clone: Other DNA sequences in the sample encode the same CDR3. The chain recombines TRBV6-2 or TRBV6-3 with TRBJ1-5; TRBD1 matches 8 bases. Trimming took 2 bases from V and 3 from J; bases not matched to a gene: 3. CDR3 length: 15 residues. The germline V gene has CDR1 MNHEY and CDR2 SVGEGT. DNA for the CDR3: TGTGCCAGCAGTTACGGGACAGGCACCAATCAGCCCCAGCATTTT. This gives the protein CASSYGTGTNQPQHF.

V and J are TRBV29-1 and TRBJ1-1; 8 bases match TRBD1. The CDR3 has 13 amino acids. V dropped 8 bases and J dropped 5; count of bases not matched to a gene: 10. Germline values: CDR1 SQVTM, CDR2 ANQGSEA. The CDR3 region is CSYQNTGGTEAFF. DNA of the CDR3: TGCAGCTACCAGAATACAGGGGGTACTGAAGCTTTCTTT.

This clone was detected only a few times. This sequence joins TRBV7-8 and TRBJ2-7; no clear D. The germline CDR1 and CDR2 sequences are SGHVS and FQNEAQ. Trimming removed 1 base from V and 0 bases from J, with 10 bases in between. The CDR3 runs to 15 residues. DNA of the CDR3: TGTGCCAGCAGCTTAGATTTGGTCAGCTCCTACGAGCAGTACTTC. This gives the protein CASSLDLVSSYEQYF.

V and J are TRBV9 and TRBJ1-1; possible D gene TRBD1, 5 bases. This CDR3 is 15 amino acids long. Germline loops: CDR1 SGDLS, CDR2 YYNGEE. Trimming left V 4 bases short and J 4 bases short, with 17 bases between. CDR3 protein: CASSSSGVGGTEAFF. The DNA for the CDR3 is TGTGCCAGCAGCAGCTCGGGAGTGGGGGGCACTGAAGCTTTCTTT.

In this sample, this clone turned up a few times. The V call is TRBV30, the J call TRBJ1-2; TRBD1 matches at 9 bases. CDR1 and CDR2 (germline): GTSNPN, SVGIG (reference sequence). J lost 7 bases, V lost 5 bases, and 5 bases had no gene match. CDR3 length equals 12 residues. CDR3 bases: TGTGCCTGGGCCGACAGGGGGTCTGGCTACACCTTC. Translating gives CAWADRGSGYTF.

The genes are TRBV9 and TRBJ1-5, with 11 bases lining up with TRBD1. CDR3 size: 15 residues. J lost 7 bases, V lost 3 bases, and 6 bases had no gene match. Germline assignment: CDR1 SGDLS and CDR2 YYNGEE. The CDR3: CASSGGQGARQPQHF. The CDR3 coding sequence is TGTGCCAGCAGCGGCGGACAGGGGGCCCGACAGCCCCAGCATTTT.

The chain has TRBV7-3 and TRBJ1-2; weak D call: TRBD1 (6 bases). There are 14 residues in the CDR3. CDR1 and CDR2 (germline): SGHTA, FQGTGA. Trimming removed 5 bases at V and 7 bases at J, with 17 bases between. CDR3 sequence reads: CASSPGGRSSGYTF. The CDR3 DNA reads as TGTGCCAGCAGCCCGGGGGGCAGGTCCTCTGGCTACACCTTC.

The chain is built from TRBV9 and TRBJ2-5; 7 nucleotides align to TRBD1. From germline, CDR1 is SGDLS and CDR2 YYNGEE. The V and J ends lost 4 bases and 6 bases, in that order; junction bases with no gene match: 6. The CDR3 is 13 amino acids. The CDR3 protein is CASSLTTGKTQYF. CDR3 nucleotides: TGTGCCAGCAGCCTCACGACAGGGAAGACCCAGTACTTC.

The chain recombines TRBV25-1 with TRBJ2-7; TRBD1 agrees at 8 bases. This CDR3 spans 13 amino acids. Germline assignment: CDR1 MGHDK and CDR2 SYGVNS. The ends lost 7 bases at V and 6 bases at J; junction bases unmatched: 8. Here the CDR3 reads CASTGQGLAEQYF. The CDR3 bases are TGTGCCAGCACTGGACAGGGTTTGGCCGAGCAGTACTTC.

To note about this clone: Other DNA sequences of this sample code for an identical CDR3. The chain couples TRBV4-2 to TRBJ2-2, with 7 positions matching TRBD1. The CDR3 is 14 residues long. Germline values: CDR1 LGHNA, CDR2 YNFKEQ. With V trimmed by 0 bases and J by 8 bases, 3 bases remained unmatched. This chain's CDR3 is CASSQDRGPGELFF. The CDR3 nucleotides are TGTGCCAGCAGCCAAGATAGGGGGCCGGGGGAGCTGTTTTTT.

This clone was counted only a few times. V usage is TRBV4-1 and J usage is TRBJ2-1; TRBD1 aligns across 10 bases. J gave up 8 bases and V 4 bases, and 5 bases lay outside the gene matches. Germline V lookup: CDR1 MGHRA, CDR2 YSYEKL. The CDR3 is 14 residues long. CDR3 loop: CASSRPDRGDEQFF. The CDR3, as DNA: TGCGCCAGCAGCCGCCCGGACAGGGGGGATGAGCAGTTCTTC.

The chain couples TRBV5-6 to TRBJ2-3; TRBD1 matches 9 bases. Germline-derived CDR1 and CDR2 are SGHDT and YYEEEE. CDR3 length: 16 residues. Trimming removed 4 bases from V and 13 bases from J; junction bases left unmatched: 19. CDR3 nucleotide sequence: TGTGCCAGCAGCCCATCACCGGGGACAGGGATGTTTTTCGAGTATTTT. It codes for CASSPSPGTGMFFEYF.

The chain recombines TRBV6-5 with TRBJ2-7, with 8 bases matching TRBD1. CDR1 and CDR2 from the germline V gene are MNHEY and SVGAGI. The CDR3 is 16 amino acids. Trimming at V came to 2 bases and at J to 5 bases, leaving 11 bases not matched to a gene. The CDR3 coding sequence is TGTGCCAGCAGTTACCCGGGACAGGCCGGAGTCCACGAGCAGTACTTC. It yields the protein CASSYPGQAGVHEQYF.

This clone was recorded a few times. The rearrangement uses TRBV7-9 and TRBJ2-4; 7 nucleotides match TRBD1. Germline lookup yields CDR1 SEHNR and CDR2 FQNEAQ (reference sequence). The CDR3 loop spans 15 amino acids. The J segment lost 3 bases and the V segment lost 8 bases, leaving 10 bases of the junction unmatched. CDR3 DNA: TGTGCCAGCGAAGGGGGCAGGGAGAGCAAAAACATTCAGTACTTC. Translating gives CASEGGRESKNIQYF.

The chain couples TRBV2 to TRBJ2-5; the D gene is possibly TRBD2 (6 bases). V lost 6 bases, J lost 4 bases, and 18 bases lay in between. The CDR3 contains 15 residues. The germline V gene has CDR1 SNHLY and CDR2 FYNNEI. CDR3 residues: CASRGGLGGGETQYF. The CDR3 DNA follows: TGTGCCAGCAGGGGGGGACTCGGCGGTGGAGAGACCCAGTACTTC.

This clone was seen more than once but under ten times. The rearrangement joins TRBV19 to TRBJ1-1; the D gene is possibly TRBD1 (6 bases). Between the trimmed V and J ends, which lost 2 bases and 7 bases, there was a span of 14 bases. Germline CDR1 is LNHDA and CDR2 is SQIVND (reference sequence). This CDR3 is 14 amino acids long. The CDR3, as DNA: TGTGCCAGTAGTATAACTATCGGACAGCGTGAAGCTTTCTTT. This translates into CASSITIGQREAFF.

This chain connects TRBV5-4 to TRBJ1-4; 10 nucleotides agree with TRBD1. The CDR3 is 14 amino acids. V gave up 4 bases and J gave up 6 bases; unmatched junction bases: 3. CDR1 and CDR2 (germline): SGHNT, YYREEE (reference sequence). The DNA for the CDR3 is TGTGCCAGCAGCGCCGGGACAGGGGATGAAAAACTGTTTTTT. It is translated as CASSAGTGDEKLFF.